Presented here are 4 T cell receptor beta chains from one specimen sequenced in a study of T cells after yellow fever vaccination (dated 2019 in TCRdb). Receptor amplification or capture employed 5' RACE. The instrument was an Illumina HiSeq 2500. TCRdb redid the processing of the public reads, applying fastp at Q25 and MiXCR, and retained in-frame beta chains. Rows merge per CDR3 protein into single entries with the most common DNA and genes. For this sample there are some 500,000 distinct CDR3 sequences; about 13% appear just once. The ten largest clonotypes hold about 14% of the sample. The treatment or condition label, read with the paper, signifies: live attenuated yellow fever vaccine strain. The sequenced sample was PBMCs, obtained on the day of the yellow fever booster vaccination. The receptor source for this set is a man between 25 and 39 years old who received the YFV17D yellow fever vaccine.

This clonotype was observed a few times. J is TRBJ2-2 and V is TRBV27, with D perhaps matching TRBD1 (6 bases). The CDR3 consists of 15 residues. Germline assignment: CDR1 MNHEY and CDR2 SMNVEV (reference sequence). V was shortened by 3 bases and J by 5 bases, with 13 bases between the two germline ends. CDR3 DNA sequence: TGTGCCAGCAGTTTCGGACAGCGAGGTACCGGGGAGCTGTTTTTT. The encoded protein is CASSFGQRGTGELFF.

This clonotype was counted many times. CDR3 sequence (DNA): TGTGCCAGCAGCTTGACGGGACAGAGGGAGACCCAGTACTTC. Translation: CASSLTGQRETQYF. The V gene is TRBV7-6, the J gene TRBJ2-5, with 7 bases matching TRBD1. Germline V CDR1 and CDR2: SGHVS, FNYEAQ. CDR3 length equals 14 residues. The ends lost 3 bases at V and 5 bases at J; junction bases unmatched: 6.

The chain links TRBV14 to TRBJ2-5, with D perhaps TRBD2 (6 bases). CDR3 length equals 20 residues. V was cut by 6 bases and J by 5 bases, with 34 bases left in between. Germline V gene sequence: CDR1 SGHDN, CDR2 FVKESK. DNA for the CDR3: TGTGCCAGCAGTCCCTCGTCCGCGGGGTGGGAGAGCGCGACGATGGAGACCCAGTACTTC. Residues: CASSPSSAGWESATMETQYF. The whole variable domain, filled in from reference TRBV14 and TRBJ2-5, reads EAGVTQFPSHSVIEKGQTVTLRCDPISGHDNLYWYRRVMGKEIKFLLHFVKESKQDESGMPNNRFLAERTGGTYSTLKVQPAELEDSGVYFCASSPSSAGWESATMETQYFGPGTRLLVL.

This chain uses TRBV11-1 with TRBJ2-1; 11 positions match TRBD2. V gave up 4 bases and J gave up 2 bases; unmatched junction bases: 13. This CDR3 comprises 19 residues. Germline V CDR1 and CDR2: SGHAT, FQDESV (reference sequence). The CDR3 protein is CASSSPSGSGRVPYNEQFF. CDR3 DNA: TGTGCCAGCAGCTCCCCCTCGGGTAGCGGGAGGGTGCCCTACAATGAGCAGTTCTTC.